What follows are 26 T cell receptor beta chains derived from one specimen sequenced in a study of shared clonotypes between healthy human individuals. The repertoire was sequenced with immunoSEQ multiplex PCR; TCRdb's copy has only in-frame clones and lacks some. The data contain about 1,800,000 clones, about 95% of them singletons. Only CD45RO-negative cells positively selected for CCR7 counted as naive CD8 cells, so terminally differentiated effector memory CD45RA+ cells were excluded. Sequenced material: naive CD8+ T cells sorted from blood. The receptors shown here come from a man aged 18 to 29 in good health.

About this clone itself: One end of the junction is discordant with germline, which a read error may explain. The chain has TRBV7-7 and TRBJ2-7; 7 positions agree with TRBD2. CDR3 size: 15 residues. Germline V lookup: CDR1 SSHAT, CDR2 FNYEAQ (reference sequence). The CDR3 protein is CASSLESGAGYEQYF. CDR3 in DNA: TGTGCTAGCAGCTTAGAGAGCGGGGCAGGTTACGAGCAGTACTTC. The full variable domain, rest sourced from reference TRBV7-7 and TRBJ2-7, is GAGVSQSPRYKVTKRGQDVTLRCDPISSHATLYWYQQALGQGPEFLTYFNYEAQPDKSGLPSDRFSAERPEGSISTLTIQRTEQRDSAMYRCASSLESGAGYEQYFGPGTRLTVT.

The V and J genes are TRBV28 and TRBJ2-5, with TRBD1 matching 7 bases. Germline CDR1 is MDHEN and CDR2 is SYDVKM. The CDR3 runs to 15 residues. Germline trimming cut 4 bases from V and 2 bases from J; bases unmatched to any gene: 7. As DNA, the CDR3 is TGTGCCAGCAGTTCCTCGGGACAGCAACAAGAGACCCAGTACTTC. This codes for CASSSSGQQQETQYF.

The rearrangement joins TRBV5-4 to TRBJ1-2; no reliable D call. The CDR3 consists of 15 residues. Germline V gene lookup returns CDR1 SGHNT and CDR2 YYREEE (reference sequence). Between the trimmed V and J ends, which lost 3 bases and 0 bases, there was a span of 12 bases. The CDR3 is CASSYNAHANYGYTF. CDR3 DNA sequence: TGTGCCAGCAGCTATAACGCACATGCTAACTATGGCTACACCTTC. The variable domain in full, completed from reference TRBV5-4 and TRBJ1-2, reads ETGVTQSPTHLIKTRGQQVTLRCSSQSGHNTVSWYQQALGQGPQFIFQYYREEENGRGNFPPRFSGLQFPNYSSELNVNALELDDSALYLCASSYNAHANYGYTFGSGTRLTVV.

This clone has only one observation. The chain links TRBV7-6 to TRBJ2-5, with D hard to call. The germline gives CDR1 SGHVS, CDR2 FNYEAQ. Trimming pared 5 bases from V and 4 bases from J, leaving 17 bases between. This CDR3 is built from 15 residues. The CDR3 reads CASSENFGVRETQYF. In nucleotides, the CDR3 is TGTGCCAGCAGCGAAAACTTTGGCGTTCGAGAGACCCAGTACTTC. Together with reference TRBV7-6 and TRBJ2-5, the CDR3 gives the full variable domain: GAGVSQSPRYKVTKRGQDVALRCDPISGHVSLYWYRQALGQGPEFLTYFNYEAQQDKSGLPNDRFSAERPEGSISTLTIQRTEQRDSAMYRCASSENFGVRETQYFGPGTRLLVL.

The chain is built from TRBV5-1 and TRBJ1-1; weak D call: TRBD1 (6 bases). V was shortened by 5 bases and J by 1 base, with 15 bases between the two germline ends. CDR3 length: 15 residues. From germline, CDR1 is SGHRS and CDR2 YFSETQ. CDR3 in amino acids: CASRNRDRSNTEAFF. CDR3 bases: TGCGCCAGCAGGAACAGGGATAGGTCGAACACTGAAGCTTTCTTT.

The CDR3 bases are TGTGCCAGCAGTTACCTCCCCTTGGGGACTGAAGCTTTCTTT. This sequence encodes CASSYLPLGTEAFF. The chain joins TRBV6-5 to TRBJ1-1; D ambiguous. This CDR3 has 14 amino acids. The V end lost 2 bases, the J end lost 5 bases, and 12 bases lay between the germline ends. Per germline, CDR1 MNHEY and CDR2 SVGAGI.

The chain uses TRBV11-3 and TRBJ2-5, with 10 positions matching TRBD1. J was trimmed by 1 base and V by 4 bases; bases with no gene match: 6. Germline CDR1 reads SGHNT; CDR2 reads YENEEA. This CDR3 has 16 amino acids. CDR3 sequence: CASSSPGQGIQETQYF. The CDR3 nucleotides are TGTGCCAGCAGCTCTCCGGGACAGGGGATCCAAGAGACCCAGTACTTC.

This chain links TRBV28 with TRBJ1-5, with a tentative D call TRBD1 (6 bases). The CDR3 runs 12 residues. Germline CDR1 and CDR2: MDHEN and SYDVKM. The CDR3 loop is CGGGHRNQPQHF. CDR3 nucleotides: TGTGGGGGGGGACACCGCAATCAGCCCCAGCATTTT.

This chain links TRBV5-8 with TRBJ1-6; D call uncertain. Trimming cost V 1 base and J 5 bases, with 7 bases left between them. This CDR3 spans 14 amino acids. Germline V gene sequence: CDR1 SGHTS, CDR2 YDEGEE. For the CDR3, the DNA is TGTGCCAGCAGCTTGCCCGGACATAATTCACCCCTCCACTTT. Its protein product is CASSLPGHNSPLHF.

The V and J genes are TRBV2 and TRBJ1-1; D might be TRBD1 (6 bases). The CDR3 consists of 16 residues. Germline assignment: CDR1 SNHLY and CDR2 FYNNEI. V lost 1 base and J 5 bases, leaving 17 bases between the germline ends. The CDR3 loop reads CASSEVNRPRGTEAFF. As DNA, the CDR3 is TGTGCCAGCAGTGAAGTCAACCGCCCTAGGGGGACTGAAGCTTTCTTT.

The chain links TRBV5-6 to TRBJ2-7, with 10 bases aligning to TRBD1. V shed 1 base and J 11 bases; nucleotides not matched to a gene: 6. CDR3 length equals 13 residues. Germline-derived CDR1 and CDR2 are SGHDT and YYEEEE. The CDR3 nucleotides are TGTGCCAGCAGCTTGATGGGACAGGGGACGGAGTACTTC. Protein product: CASSLMGQGTEYF.

V is TRBV27 and J is TRBJ2-7; no firm D call. The V gene lost 3 bases and the J gene lost 3 bases, with 15 bases spanning the gap. CDR1 is MNHEY and CDR2 is SMNVEV in the germline V gene (reference sequence). This CDR3 is built from 15 residues. The CDR3 protein is CASSFSVGQYYEQYF. The CDR3 DNA follows: TGTGCCAGCAGTTTCTCGGTCGGGCAGTACTACGAGCAGTACTTC.

About this clone itself: Distinct nucleotide sequences in the sample also encode this CDR3. This rearrangement joins TRBV4-1 to TRBJ1-1, with unresolved D. Trimming cost V 0 bases and J 1 base, with 3 bases left between them. CDR3 length: 13 amino acids. Germline assignment: CDR1 MGHRA and CDR2 YSYEKL. The CDR3 is CASSQDPNTEAFF. The CDR3 DNA sequence: TGCGCCAGCAGCCAAGATCCGAACACTGAAGCTTTCTTT.

The chain links TRBV6-1 to TRBJ2-6; D is ambiguous. In germline, CDR1 is MNHNS, CDR2 SASEGT. This CDR3 region has 17 residues. V dropped 2 bases and J dropped 4 bases, with 15 bases sitting between them. The CDR3 is CASSELGRALGANVLTF. In nucleotides, the CDR3 is TGTGCCAGCAGTGAATTGGGCCGCGCTCTAGGGGCCAACGTCCTGACTTTC.

About this clone itself: Different DNA sequences within this sample yield the same CDR3. The genes are TRBV5-5 and TRBJ2-7; the D is unclear. V lost 4 bases, J lost 2 bases, and 7 bases lay in between. Germline-derived CDR1 and CDR2 are SGHKS and YYEKEE (reference sequence). This CDR3 region has 12 residues. In DNA form, the CDR3 reads TGTGCCAGCAGCCTGGATACCTACGAGCAGTACTTC. Translated, it gives CASSLDTYEQYF. The whole variable domain, remainder taken from reference TRBV5-5 and TRBJ2-7, is DAGVTQSPTHLIKTRGQQVTLRCSPISGHKSVSWYQQVLGQGPQFIFQYYEKEERGRGNFPDRFSARQFPNYSSELNVNALLLGDSALYLCASSLDTYEQYFGPGTRLTVT.

The rearrangement joins TRBV6-4 to TRBJ2-7; TRBD2 might be the D (6 bases). The CDR3 is 17 residues long. Trimming removed 1 base at V and 3 bases at J, with 19 bases between. Germline CDR1 is MRHNA and CDR2 is SNTAGT. The CDR3 DNA follows: TGTGCCAGCAGTGACTTCCTAACGGGACCGGGGGACTACGAGCAGTACTTC. Protein product: CASSDFLTGPGDYEQYF.

This sequence joins TRBV7-9 and TRBJ2-2; 10 bases line up with TRBD2. The CDR3 has 15 amino acids. Germline loops: CDR1 SEHNR, CDR2 FQNEAQ (reference sequence). J was trimmed by 6 bases and V by 6 bases; bases with no gene match: 7. CDR3 sequence: CASSRAGGRPGELFF. CDR3 nucleotide sequence: TGTGCCAGCAGTCGAGCGGGGGGGCGCCCCGGGGAGCTGTTTTTT. The full variable domain, with the rest looked up from reference TRBV7-9 and TRBJ2-2, is DTGVSQNPRHKITKRGQNVTFRCDPISEHNRLYWYRQTLGQGPEFLTYFQNEAQLEKSRLLSDRFSAERPKGSFSTLEIQRTEQGDSAMYLCASSRAGGRPGELFFGEGSRLTVL.

The chain is built from TRBV7-9 and TRBJ1-1; D gene unclear. Trimming removed 4 bases from V and 5 bases from J, with 17 bases in between. This CDR3 spans 15 amino acids. Germline assignment: CDR1 SEHNR and CDR2 FQNEAQ (reference sequence). The CDR3, as DNA: TGTGCCAGCAGCTCCGTGACTGGCCGCGGGACTGAAGCTTTCTTT. Translated: CASSSVTGRGTEAFF.

V usage is TRBV5-6 and J usage is TRBJ2-1, with D maybe TRBD1 (6 bases). The CDR3 sequence is 16 residues long. Germline lookup yields CDR1 SGHDT and CDR2 YYEEEE. Trimming took off 4 bases at V and 6 bases at J, with 20 bases between the two ends. The CDR3 sequence is CASSPNRDPAFNEQFF. The CDR3 bases are TGTGCCAGCAGCCCAAACAGGGACCCGGCTTTCAATGAGCAGTTCTTC.

The gene calls are TRBV19 and TRBJ2-7, with unresolved D. Germline values: CDR1 LNHDA, CDR2 SQIVND (reference sequence). The CDR3 has 13 residues. V dropped 5 bases and J dropped 3 bases, with 11 bases sitting between them. For the CDR3, the DNA is TGTGCCAGTAGTTTCGCCACAAACTACGAGCAGTACTTC. Protein: CASSFATNYEQYF.

This clone came up a few times. This chain uses TRBV9 with TRBJ1-2, with 9 nucleotides matching TRBD1. The junction had 4 bases not matched to a gene; V was cut back by 0 bases and J by 4 bases. The CDR3 contains 15 residues. From germline, CDR1 is SGDLS and CDR2 YYNGEE. CDR3 protein: CASSVGQGDGYGYTF. DNA of the CDR3: TGTGCCAGCAGCGTAGGACAGGGGGACGGCTATGGCTACACCTTC.

The gene calls are TRBV12-5 and TRBJ2-7, with 8 bases matching TRBD1. CDR1 and CDR2 (germline): LGHNT, FRNRAP. V trimming: 5 bases; J trimming: 3 bases; junction bases outside the gene matches: 3. This CDR3 is built from 13 residues. CDR3 sequence reads: CASGAGGFYEQYF. CDR3 nucleotides: TGTGCTAGTGGTGCAGGGGGCTTCTACGAGCAGTACTTC. Looking up the rest from reference TRBV12-5 and TRBJ2-7 gives the full variable domain: DARVTQTPRHKVTEMGQEVTMRCQPILGHNTVFWYRQTMMQGLELLAYFRNRAPLDDSGMPKDRFSAEMPDATLATLKIQPSEPRDSAVYFCASGAGGFYEQYFGPGTRLTVT.

J is TRBJ2-1 and V is TRBV7-9; D is ambiguous. Germline lookup yields CDR1 SEHNR and CDR2 FQNEAQ (reference sequence). V lost 5 bases and J 9 bases, leaving 11 bases between the germline ends. The CDR3 spans 12 residues. The CDR3 loop reads CASSPEITEQFF. CDR3 coding DNA: TGTGCCAGCAGCCCTGAGATCACTGAGCAGTTCTTC.

The chain joins TRBV28 to TRBJ2-7; D is possibly TRBD2 (5 bases). CDR1 is MDHEN, CDR2 SYDVKM, per germline. The CDR3 is 13 residues long. V lost 7 bases and J lost 1, with 11 bases in between. The CDR3 here is CASIGGPSYEQYF. CDR3 nucleotide sequence: TGTGCCAGCATCGGCGGGCCTTCCTACGAGCAGTACTTC.

This clone was detected once. The chain employs TRBV6-1 and TRBJ2-7; D is uncertain. The germline gives CDR1 MNHNS, CDR2 SASEGT. Between the trimmed V and J ends, which lost 6 bases and 0 bases, there was a span of 15 bases. The CDR3 contains 15 residues. In DNA form, the CDR3 reads TGTGCCAGCAGGAACACGTACACAAGCTCCTACGAGCAGTACTTC. Translation gives CASRNTYTSSYEQYF.

The chain combines TRBV5-6 with TRBJ2-7; D is perhaps TRBD2 (5 bases). V shed 2 bases and J shed 6 bases, with 12 bases lying between them. Germline-derived CDR1 and CDR2 are SGHDT and YYEEEE. The CDR3 contains 13 residues. CDR3 coding DNA: TGTGCCAGCAGCTTACGGGATGGGGTCGAGCAGTACTTC. Translated, it gives CASSLRDGVEQYF.